This T cell receptor (beta chain) was recorded in a study of vaccination and CD4 T cells after COVID-19. Study context: SARS-CoV-2, HCoV-NL63, HCoV-OC43 and HCoV-229E supplied the overlapping spike peptides used to stimulate cells.

The treatment here: approximately 10-day PBMC culture with coronavirus spike peptide pools or control peptides (ViraFEST assay). ViraFEST used peptide pools to expand antigen-specific T cells, then sequenced TCRs. Every well contained under 2.5 million PBMCs, which were grown with approximately 9.6 IU/ml IL-2 and 10 ug/ml peptide pools. The cultures had half their medium swapped for fresh IL-2 medium on days 3 and 7. The V and J ends lost 0 bases and 0 bases, in that order; junction bases with no gene match: 2. CDR1 and CDR2 from the germline V gene are SGHTA and FQGNSA. CDR3 size: 16 residues. With the Oncomine TCR Beta short-read assay, DNA from cultured CD4+ T cells was sequenced. TCRdb reprocessed the PCR reads with MiXCR, giving one entry per CDR3 protein. This table holds 9,500 to 13,000 distinct CDR3 sequences, around 30% found once. In the case of this clonotype: Its antigen is unidentified.

The chain couples TRBV7-2 to TRBJ1-3; TRBD1 aligns across 7 bases. Sample: CD4+ T cells from blood, cultured in vitro, taken after SARS-CoV-2 vaccination. This sequence was found in a human donor who had recovered from COVID-19. CDR3 in amino acids: CASSLAGQISGNTIYF. For the CDR3, the DNA is TGTGCCAGCAGCTTAGCGGGACAGATCTCTGGAAACACCATATATTTT.